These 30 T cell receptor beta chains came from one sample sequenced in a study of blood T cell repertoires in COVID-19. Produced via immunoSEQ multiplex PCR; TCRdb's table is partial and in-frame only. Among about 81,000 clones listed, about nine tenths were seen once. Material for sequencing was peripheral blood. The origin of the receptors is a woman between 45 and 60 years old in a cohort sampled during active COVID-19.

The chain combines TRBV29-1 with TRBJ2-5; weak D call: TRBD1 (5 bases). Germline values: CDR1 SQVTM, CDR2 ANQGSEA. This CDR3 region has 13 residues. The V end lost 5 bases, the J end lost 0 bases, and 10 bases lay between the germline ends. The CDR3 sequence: CSVSQAHQETQYF. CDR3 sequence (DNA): TGCAGCGTTTCACAGGCTCACCAAGAGACCCAGTACTTC.

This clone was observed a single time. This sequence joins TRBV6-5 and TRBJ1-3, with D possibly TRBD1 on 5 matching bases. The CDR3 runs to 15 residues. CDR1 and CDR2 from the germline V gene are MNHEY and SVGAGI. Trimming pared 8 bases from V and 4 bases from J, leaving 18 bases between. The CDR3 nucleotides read TGTGCCAGCTTCTGGCTGGGCCAGGGAGGAAACACCATATATTTT. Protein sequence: CASFWLGQGGNTIYF.

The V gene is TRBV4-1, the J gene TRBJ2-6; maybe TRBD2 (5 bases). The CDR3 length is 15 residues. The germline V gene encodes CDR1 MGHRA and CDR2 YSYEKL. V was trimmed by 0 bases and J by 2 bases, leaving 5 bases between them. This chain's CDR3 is CASSQERAGANVLTF. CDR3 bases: TGCGCCAGCAGCCAAGAGAGGGCTGGGGCCAACGTCCTGACTTTC.

The CDR3 loop is CASRAMGGNYGYTF. As DNA, the CDR3 is TGTGCCAGCAGAGCAATGGGGGGAAACTATGGCTACACCTTC. V and J are TRBV2 and TRBJ1-2; a weak D match, TRBD1 (5 bases). The length of the CDR3 is 14 residues. Trimming removed 6 bases from V and 2 bases from J, with 13 bases in between. Germline V gene lookup returns CDR1 SNHLY and CDR2 FYNNEI.

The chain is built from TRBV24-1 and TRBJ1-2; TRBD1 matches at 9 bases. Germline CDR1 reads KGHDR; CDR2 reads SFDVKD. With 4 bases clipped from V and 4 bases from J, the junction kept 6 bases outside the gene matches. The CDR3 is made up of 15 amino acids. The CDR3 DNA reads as TGTGCCACCAGTGAGGCGGACAGGGGTGCCTATGGCTACACCTTC. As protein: CATSEADRGAYGYTF.

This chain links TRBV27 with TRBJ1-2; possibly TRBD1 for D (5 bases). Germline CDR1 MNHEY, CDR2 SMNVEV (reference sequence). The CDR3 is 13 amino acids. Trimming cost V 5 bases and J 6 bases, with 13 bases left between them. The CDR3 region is CASSPSMGHGYTF. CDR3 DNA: TGTGCCAGCAGTCCGTCCATGGGGCATGGCTACACCTTC.

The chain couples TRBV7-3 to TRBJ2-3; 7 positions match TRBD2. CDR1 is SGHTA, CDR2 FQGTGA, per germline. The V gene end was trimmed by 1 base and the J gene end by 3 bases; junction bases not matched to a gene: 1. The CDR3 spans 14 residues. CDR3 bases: TGTGCCAGCAGCTTAAACGGGGGGACAGATACGCAGTATTTT. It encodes CASSLNGGTDTQYF.

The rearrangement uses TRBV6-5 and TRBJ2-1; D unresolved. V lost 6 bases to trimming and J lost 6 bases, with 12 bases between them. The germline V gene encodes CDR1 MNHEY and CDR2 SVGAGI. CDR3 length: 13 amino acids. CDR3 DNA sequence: TGTGCCAGCAGGGCCGGGTCTTTCAATGAGCAGTTCTTC. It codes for CASRAGSFNEQFF.

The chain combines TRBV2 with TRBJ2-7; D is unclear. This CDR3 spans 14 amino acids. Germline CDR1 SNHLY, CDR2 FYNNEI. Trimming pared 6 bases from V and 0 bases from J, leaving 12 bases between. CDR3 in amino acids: CASRLPLRSYEQYF. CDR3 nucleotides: TGTGCCAGCAGACTACCTTTACGCTCCTACGAGCAGTACTTC.

CDR3 sequence (DNA): TGTGCCAGCAGCCCCATTCTCCAGAGGGCGGTACTTCGGAATTTGTATGGCTACACCTTC. Its translation: CASSPILQRAVLRNLYGYTF. The V call is TRBV3-1 (or the pseudogene TRBV3-2), the J call TRBJ1-2, with D hard to call. The CDR3 spans 20 residues. Germline-derived CDR1 and CDR2 are LGHDT and YNNKEL (reference sequence). V was clipped by 4 bases and J by 5 bases, with 32 bases between them.

CDR3 nucleotide sequence: TGTGCCAGCTCCCCGAACGCAGGGGGAGACTATGGCTACACCTTC. Translating gives CASSPNAGGDYGYTF. V is TRBV18 and J is TRBJ1-2; TRBD1 aligns across 7 bases. V was clipped by 6 bases and J by 3 bases; unmatched bases: 10. The CDR3 runs 15 residues. Germline values: CDR1 KGHSH, CDR2 LQKENI.

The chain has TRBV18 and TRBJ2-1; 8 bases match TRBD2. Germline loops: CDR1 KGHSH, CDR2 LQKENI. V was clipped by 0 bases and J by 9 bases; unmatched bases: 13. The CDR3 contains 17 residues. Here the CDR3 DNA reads TGTGCCAGCTCACCACCTCTAGGTAGCGGGAATCGGGGTGAGCAGTTCTTC. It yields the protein CASSPPLGSGNRGEQFF.

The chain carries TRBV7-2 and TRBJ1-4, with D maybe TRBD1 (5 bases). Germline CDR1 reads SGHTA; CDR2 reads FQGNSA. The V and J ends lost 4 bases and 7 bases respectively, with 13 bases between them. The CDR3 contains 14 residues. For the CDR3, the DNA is TGTGCCAGCAGCTCGACAGCTCGAGCTGAAAAACTGTTTTTT. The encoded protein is CASSSTARAEKLFF.

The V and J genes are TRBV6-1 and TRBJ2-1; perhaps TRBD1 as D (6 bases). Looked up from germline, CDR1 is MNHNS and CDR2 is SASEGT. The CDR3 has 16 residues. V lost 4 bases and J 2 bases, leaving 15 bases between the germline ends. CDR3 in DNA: TGTGCCAGCAGTGTAAACATCCAGGGGACCTACAATGAGCAGTTCTTC. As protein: CASSVNIQGTYNEQFF.

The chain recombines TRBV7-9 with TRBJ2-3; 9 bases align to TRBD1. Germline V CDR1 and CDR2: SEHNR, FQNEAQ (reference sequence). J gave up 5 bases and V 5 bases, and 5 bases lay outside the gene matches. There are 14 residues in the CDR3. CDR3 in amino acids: CASSKDRGVDTQYF. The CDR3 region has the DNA TGTGCCAGCAGCAAAGACAGGGGGGTAGATACGCAGTATTTT.

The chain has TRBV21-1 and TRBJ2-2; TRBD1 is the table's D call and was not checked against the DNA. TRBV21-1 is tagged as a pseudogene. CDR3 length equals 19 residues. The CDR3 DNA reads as TGTGCCAGCAGCAAAGGGGGAGGACAGGGGCTGAGGTCCACCGGGGAGCTGTTTTTT. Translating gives CASSKGGGQGLRSTGELFF.

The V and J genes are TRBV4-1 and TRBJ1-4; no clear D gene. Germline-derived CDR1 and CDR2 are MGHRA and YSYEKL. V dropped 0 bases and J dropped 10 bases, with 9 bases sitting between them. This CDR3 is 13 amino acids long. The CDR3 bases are TGCGCCAGCAGCCAAGATCACGCCAGAAAACTGTTTTTT. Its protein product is CASSQDHARKLFF.

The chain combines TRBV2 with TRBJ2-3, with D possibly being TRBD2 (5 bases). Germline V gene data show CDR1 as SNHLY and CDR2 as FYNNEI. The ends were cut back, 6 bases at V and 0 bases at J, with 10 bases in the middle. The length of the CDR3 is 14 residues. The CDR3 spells CASRDFSSTDTQYF. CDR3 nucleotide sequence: TGTGCCAGCAGGGACTTTTCTAGCACAGATACGCAGTATTTT.

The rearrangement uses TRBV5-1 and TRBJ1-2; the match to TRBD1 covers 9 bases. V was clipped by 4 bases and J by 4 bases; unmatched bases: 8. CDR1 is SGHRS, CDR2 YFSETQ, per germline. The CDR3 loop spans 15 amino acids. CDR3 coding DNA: TGCGCCAGCAGCACACAGGGGGCTGTCTCCTATGGCTACACCTTC. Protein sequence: CASSTQGAVSYGYTF.

DNA for the CDR3: TGTGCCAGCAGTCTGGGACTAGCGGGAACTGTCCACGAGCAGTACTTC. Translating gives CASSLGLAGTVHEQYF. The rearrangement joins TRBV27 to TRBJ2-7; TRBD2 agrees at 13 bases. V trimming: 5 bases; J trimming: 5 bases; junction bases outside the gene matches: 9. CDR1 and CDR2 from the germline V gene are MNHEY and SMNVEV (reference sequence). The CDR3 totals 16 residues.

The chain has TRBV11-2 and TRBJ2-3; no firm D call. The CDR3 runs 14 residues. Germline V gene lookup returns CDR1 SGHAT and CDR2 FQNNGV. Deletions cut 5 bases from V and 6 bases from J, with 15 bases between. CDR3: CASSLRVYPDTQYF. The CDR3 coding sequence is TGTGCCAGCAGCCTTAGAGTCTACCCGGATACGCAGTATTTT.

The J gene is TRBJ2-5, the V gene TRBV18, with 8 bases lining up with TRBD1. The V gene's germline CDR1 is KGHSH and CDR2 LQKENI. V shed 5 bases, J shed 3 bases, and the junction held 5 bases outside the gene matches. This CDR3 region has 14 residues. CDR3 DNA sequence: TGTGCCAGCTCATCCAGGGGGCCCAAAGAGACCCAGTACTTC. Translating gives CASSSRGPKETQYF.

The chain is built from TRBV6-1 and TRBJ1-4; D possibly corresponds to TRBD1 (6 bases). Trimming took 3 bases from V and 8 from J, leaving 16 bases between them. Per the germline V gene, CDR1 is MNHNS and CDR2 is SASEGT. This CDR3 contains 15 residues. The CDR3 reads CASSDSGTFGEKLFF. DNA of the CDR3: TGTGCCAGCAGTGATTCAGGGACATTCGGCGAAAAACTGTTTTTT.

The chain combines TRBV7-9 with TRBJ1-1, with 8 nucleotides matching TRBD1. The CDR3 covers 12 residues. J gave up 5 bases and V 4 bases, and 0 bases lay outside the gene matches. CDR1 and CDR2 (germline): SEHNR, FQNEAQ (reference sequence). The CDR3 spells CASSWTGTEAFF. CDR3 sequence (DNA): TGTGCCAGCAGCTGGACAGGGACTGAAGCTTTCTTT.

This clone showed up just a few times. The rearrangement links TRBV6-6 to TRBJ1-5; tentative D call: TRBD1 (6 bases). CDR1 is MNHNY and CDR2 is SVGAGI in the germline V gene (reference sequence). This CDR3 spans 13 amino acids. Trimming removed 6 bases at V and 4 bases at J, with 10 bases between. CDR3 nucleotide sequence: TGTGCCAGCAGCCTCACAGGGAATCAGCCCCAGCATTTT. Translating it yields CASSLTGNQPQHF.

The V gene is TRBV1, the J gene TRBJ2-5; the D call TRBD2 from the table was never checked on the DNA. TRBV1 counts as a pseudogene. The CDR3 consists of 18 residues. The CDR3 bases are TGCACCAGCAGCCAAGCGGGACTAGCGGGGGGAGACCAAGAGACCCAGTACTTC. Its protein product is CTSSQAGLAGGDQETQYF.

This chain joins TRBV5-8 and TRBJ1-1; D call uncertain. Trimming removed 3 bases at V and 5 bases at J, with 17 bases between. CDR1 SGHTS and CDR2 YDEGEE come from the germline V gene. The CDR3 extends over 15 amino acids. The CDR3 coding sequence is TGTGCCAGCAGCTCCCGGAGACGAACCAAGACTGAAGCTTTCTTT. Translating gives CASSSRRRTKTEAFF.

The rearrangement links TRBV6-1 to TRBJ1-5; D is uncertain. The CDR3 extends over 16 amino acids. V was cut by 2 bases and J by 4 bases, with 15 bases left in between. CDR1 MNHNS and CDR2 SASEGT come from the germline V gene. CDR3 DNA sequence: TGTGCCAGCAGTGAATTCGGGAGGTCACGAAATCAGCCCCAGCATTTT. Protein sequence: CASSEFGRSRNQPQHF.

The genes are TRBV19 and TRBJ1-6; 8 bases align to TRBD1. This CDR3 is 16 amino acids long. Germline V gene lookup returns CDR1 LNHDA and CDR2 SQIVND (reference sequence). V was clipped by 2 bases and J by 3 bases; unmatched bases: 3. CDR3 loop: CASSISGTGYNSPLHF. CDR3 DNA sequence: TGTGCCAGTAGTATATCTGGGACAGGCTATAATTCACCCCTCCACTTT.

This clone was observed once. The CDR3 nucleotides read TGTGCCAGTAGGGTCCTCCGGACTAGCGGGGGTGACGGTGGCACGCAGTATTTT. The encoded protein is CASRVLRTSGGDGGTQYF. This sequence joins TRBV19 and TRBJ2-3, with 13 bases lining up with TRBD2. Germline V lookup: CDR1 LNHDA, CDR2 SQIVND (reference sequence). This CDR3 is 18 amino acids long. With 6 bases clipped from V and 9 bases from J, the junction kept 18 bases outside the gene matches.